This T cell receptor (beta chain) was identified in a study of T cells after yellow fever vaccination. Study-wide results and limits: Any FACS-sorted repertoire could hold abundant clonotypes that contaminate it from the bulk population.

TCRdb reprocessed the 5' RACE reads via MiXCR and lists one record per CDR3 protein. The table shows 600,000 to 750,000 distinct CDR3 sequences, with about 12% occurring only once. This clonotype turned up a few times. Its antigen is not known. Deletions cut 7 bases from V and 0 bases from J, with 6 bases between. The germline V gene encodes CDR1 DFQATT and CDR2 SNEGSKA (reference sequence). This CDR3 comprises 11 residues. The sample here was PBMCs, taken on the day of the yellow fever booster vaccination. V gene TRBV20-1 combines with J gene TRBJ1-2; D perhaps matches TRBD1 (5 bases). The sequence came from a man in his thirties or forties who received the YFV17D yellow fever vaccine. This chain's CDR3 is CSGQTNYGYTF. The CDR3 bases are TGCAGTGGACAGACTAACTATGGCTACACCTTC.